The source of this T cell receptor beta chain is a study of early T cells in non-severe SARS-CoV-2 infection. The overall study: Sequencing of bulk RNA from unsorted whole blood was done, without chain pairing. Study-level results: Matching with VDJdb favored anti-spike CD8 responses (missing private and CD4 specificities).

Tagging with unique molecular identifiers was applied to individual cDNA molecules. Each CDR3 protein is one row after TCRdb ran MiXCR on the 5' RACE reads. In the table there are around 67,000 distinct CDR3 sequences, 9.5% to 13% of which are singletons. This clonotype was observed many times. Its target is not known. Germline CDR1 and CDR2: GTSNPN and SVGIG (reference sequence). CDR3 length: 12 amino acids. The V end was cut by 3 bases, the J end by 5 bases, with 9 bases between. The receptor's source is an adult who was a healthcare worker with PCR-confirmed SARS-CoV-2 infection or an uninfected control (not recorded which). This sequence joins TRBV30 and TRBJ2-3; D gene unclear. Sequences were obtained from whole blood. The CDR3 spells CAWSPTEDTQYF. The CDR3, as DNA: TGTGCCTGGAGCCCGACTGAAGATACGCAGTATTTT.